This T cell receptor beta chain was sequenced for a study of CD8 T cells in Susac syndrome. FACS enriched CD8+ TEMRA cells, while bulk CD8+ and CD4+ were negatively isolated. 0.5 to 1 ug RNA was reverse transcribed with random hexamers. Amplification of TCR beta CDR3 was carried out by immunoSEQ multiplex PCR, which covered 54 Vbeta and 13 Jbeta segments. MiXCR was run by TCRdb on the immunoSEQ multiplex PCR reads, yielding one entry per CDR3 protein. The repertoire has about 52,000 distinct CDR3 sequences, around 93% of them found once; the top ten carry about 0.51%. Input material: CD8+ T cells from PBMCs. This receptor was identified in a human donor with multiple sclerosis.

Here the CDR3 reads CASSSGQGTHYEQYF. The CDR3 nucleotides are TGTGCCAGCTCATCCGGACAGGGCACCCACTACGAGCAGTACTTC. This chain links TRBV18 with TRBJ2-7; 8 nucleotides align to TRBD1. V shed 5 bases and J 3 bases; nucleotides not matched to a gene: 9. The CDR3 is 15 amino acids. CDR1 KGHSH and CDR2 LQKENI come from the germline V gene. The full variable domain, in which reference TRBV18 and TRBJ2-7 provide the parts outside the CDR3, is NAGVMQNPRHLVRRRGQEARLRCSPMKGHSHVYWYRQLPEEGLKFMVYLQKENIIDESGMPKERFSAEFPKEGPSILRIQQVVRGDSAAYFCASSSGQGTHYEQYFGPGTRLTVT.